This TCR beta chain came from a study of OX40 agonist ivuxolimab in advanced cancers. At the level of the study: With ivuxolimab, an agonistic anti-OX40 (CD134) antibody, patients were treated. Patients receiving dose escalation had hepatocellular carcinoma, melanoma, renal cell or head and neck cancer.

A word on this clone: Antigen unknown.

Clones were read by immunoSEQ multiplex PCR, and TCRdb kept only the in-frame ones, dropping some. Of tens of thousands of clones listed, around nine tenths are singletons. General observations from the study: Researchers report that CD8+ T cells had, on average, more expanded clones than CD4+.

Germline-derived CDR1 and CDR2 are SGDLS and YYNGEE. Trimming stripped 6 bases from V and 2 bases from J, with 10 bases between. This CDR3 has 13 residues. Patients were ruled out by autoimmune disease history or systemic immunosuppression. This chain links TRBV9 with TRBJ2-3; tentatively, D is TRBD1 or TRBD2 (5 bases each). The clonotype was recovered from an adult with an advanced solid tumor such as melanoma, head and neck, liver or kidney cancer. Sequences were derived from CD4+ or CD8+ T cells sorted from blood, sampled in a trial of the OX40 agonist ivuxolimab. The CDR3 region is CASKGRYTDTQYF. CDR3 bases: TGTGCCAGCAAGGGACGGTACACAGATACGCAGTATTTT.